These 3 T cell receptor beta chains originate from one sample sequenced in a study of CD8 T cells in ankylosing spondylitis. Whole-study findings and limits: There was a TCR beta motif, made of several highly homologous variants, that appeared characteristic of ankylosing spondylitis blood.

These receptors are not linked to any known antigen. Via MiXCR, TCRdb re-called the 5' RACE reads, giving one row per CDR3 protein. Of 700,000 to 850,000 distinct CDR3 sequences in the sample, roughly 10% are singletons; the top ten hold approximately 0.51%. The specimen sequenced was blood, either unsorted or a sorted T cell fraction (not recorded which). Receptors were obtained from a male donor with ankylosing spondylitis.

This clonotype occurred many times. The chain links TRBV7-2 to TRBJ2-3, with D hard to call. The CDR3 is made up of 13 amino acids. CDR1 and CDR2 (germline): SGHTA, FQGNSA. The V end was cut by 5 bases, the J end by 2 bases, with 8 bases between. CDR3 residues: CASSLGHTDTQYF. The CDR3 DNA is TGTGCCAGCAGCCTCGGGCACACAGATACGCAGTATTTT.

This clonotype was seen at least ten times. V usage is TRBV11-2 and J usage is TRBJ1-1; the D gene is possibly TRBD1 (5 bases). V was clipped by 5 bases and J by 1 base, with 11 bases between them. From germline, CDR1 is SGHAT and CDR2 FQNNGV. The CDR3 has 14 amino acids. CDR3 amino acids: CASSRGGWNTEAFF. Here the CDR3 DNA reads TGTGCCAGCAGCCGGGGGGGGTGGAACACTGAAGCTTTCTTT.

The table lists this clonotype with a few counts. The chain joins TRBV5-1 to TRBJ2-3, with 7 bases fitting TRBD2. V was clipped by 1 base and J by 1 base; unmatched bases: 9. The CDR3 loop spans 17 amino acids. From germline, CDR1 is SGHRS and CDR2 YFSETQ. CDR3 loop: CASSLTLGGGRTDTQYF. The CDR3, as DNA: TGCGCCAGCAGCTTGACCCTTGGGGGAGGGCGCACAGATACGCAGTATTTT. Drawing the rest from reference TRBV5-1 and TRBJ2-3, the complete variable domain is KAGVTQTPRYLIKTRGQQVTLSCSPISGHRSVSWYQQTPGQGLQFLFEYFSETQRNKGNFPGRFSGRQFSNSRSEMNVSTLELGDSALYLCASSLTLGGGRTDTQYFGPGTRLTVL.